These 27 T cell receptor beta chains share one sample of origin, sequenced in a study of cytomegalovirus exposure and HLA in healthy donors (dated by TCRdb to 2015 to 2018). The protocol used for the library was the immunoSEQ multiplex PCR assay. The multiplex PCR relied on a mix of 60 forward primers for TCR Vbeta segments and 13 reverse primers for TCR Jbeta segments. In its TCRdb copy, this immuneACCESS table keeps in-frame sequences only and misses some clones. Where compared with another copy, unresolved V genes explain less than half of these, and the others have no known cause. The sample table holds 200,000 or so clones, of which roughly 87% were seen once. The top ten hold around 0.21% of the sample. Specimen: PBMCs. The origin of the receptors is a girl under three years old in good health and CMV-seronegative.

The CDR3 DNA sequence: TGCGCCAGCAGGGAAGGGGGGGGCGGAGGTGAAGAGACCCAGTACTTC. It encodes CASREGGGGGEETQYF. The chain links TRBV4-1 to TRBJ2-5, with D perhaps TRBD2 (7 bases). This CDR3 contains 16 residues. Trimming left V 6 bases short and J 3 bases short, with 20 bases between. Germline CDR1 reads MGHRA; CDR2 reads YSYEKL.

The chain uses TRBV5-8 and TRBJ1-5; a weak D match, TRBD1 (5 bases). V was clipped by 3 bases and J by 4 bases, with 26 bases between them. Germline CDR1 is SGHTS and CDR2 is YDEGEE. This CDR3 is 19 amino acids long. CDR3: CASSYLKGSGPGLNQPQHF. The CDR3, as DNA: TGTGCCAGCAGCTACCTTAAGGGGTCGGGCCCTGGCTTGAATCAGCCCCAGCATTTT.

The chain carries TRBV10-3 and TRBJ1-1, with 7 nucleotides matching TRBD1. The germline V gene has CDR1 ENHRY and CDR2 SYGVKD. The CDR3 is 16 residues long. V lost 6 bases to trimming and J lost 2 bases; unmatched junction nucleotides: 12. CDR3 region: CAISLHKGAPNTEAFF. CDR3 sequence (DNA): TGTGCCATCAGCTTACATAAGGGGGCACCCAACACTGAAGCTTTCTTT.

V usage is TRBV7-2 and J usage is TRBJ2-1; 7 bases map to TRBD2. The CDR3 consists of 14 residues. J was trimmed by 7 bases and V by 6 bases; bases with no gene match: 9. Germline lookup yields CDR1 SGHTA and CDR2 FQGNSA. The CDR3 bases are TGTGCCAGCAGGAAGGCGGGAGTCCCTAATGAGCAGTTCTTC. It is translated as CASRKAGVPNEQFF.

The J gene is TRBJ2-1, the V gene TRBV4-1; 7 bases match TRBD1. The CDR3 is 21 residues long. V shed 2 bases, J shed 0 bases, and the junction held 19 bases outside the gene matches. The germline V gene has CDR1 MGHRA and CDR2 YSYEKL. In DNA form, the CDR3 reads TGCGCCAGCAGCCAACTCTTGGGACAGCTCTTCTTCCGCAGCTCCTACAATGAGCAGTTCTTC. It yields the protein CASSQLLGQLFFRSSYNEQFF.

DNA for the CDR3: TGTGCCAGCTCACCACCCCAGGGTAGGGACAATGAGCAGTTCTTC. It specifies CASSPPQGRDNEQFF. The chain recombines TRBV18 with TRBJ2-1, with a weak D call TRBD1 (5 bases). V lost 0 bases and J lost 5, with 11 bases in between. The CDR3 runs 15 residues. Germline CDR1 and CDR2: KGHSH and LQKENI.

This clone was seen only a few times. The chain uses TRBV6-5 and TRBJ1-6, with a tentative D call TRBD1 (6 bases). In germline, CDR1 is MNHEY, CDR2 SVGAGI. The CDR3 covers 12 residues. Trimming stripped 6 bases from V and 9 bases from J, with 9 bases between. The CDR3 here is CASRARGSPLHF. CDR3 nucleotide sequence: TGTGCCAGCAGGGCCAGGGGTTCACCCCTCCACTTT.

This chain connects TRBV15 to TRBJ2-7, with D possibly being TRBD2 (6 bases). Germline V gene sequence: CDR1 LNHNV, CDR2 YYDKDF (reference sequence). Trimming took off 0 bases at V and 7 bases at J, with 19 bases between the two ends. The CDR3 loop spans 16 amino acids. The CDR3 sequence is CATSRDITGEGREQYF. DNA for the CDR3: TGTGCCACCAGCAGAGATATAACTGGCGAAGGGAGGGAGCAGTACTTC. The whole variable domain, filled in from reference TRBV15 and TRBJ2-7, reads DAMVIQNPRYQVTQFGKPVTLSCSQTLNHNVMYWYQQKSSQAPKLLFHYYDKDFNNEADTPDNFQSRRPNTSFCFLDIRSPGLGDTAMYLCATSRDITGEGREQYFGPGTRLTVT.

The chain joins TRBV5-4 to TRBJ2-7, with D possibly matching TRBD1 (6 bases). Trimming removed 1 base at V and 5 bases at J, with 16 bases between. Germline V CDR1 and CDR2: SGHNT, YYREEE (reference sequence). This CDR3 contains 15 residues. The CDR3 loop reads CASSLPDRSMHEQYF. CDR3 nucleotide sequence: TGTGCCAGCAGCTTGCCCGACAGGAGTATGCACGAGCAGTACTTC. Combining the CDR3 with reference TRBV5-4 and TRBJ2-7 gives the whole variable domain ETGVTQSPTHLIKTRGQQVTLRCSSQSGHNTVSWYQQALGQGPQFIFQYYREEENGRGNFPPRFSGLQFPNYSSELNVNALELDDSALYLCASSLPDRSMHEQYFGPGTRLTVT.

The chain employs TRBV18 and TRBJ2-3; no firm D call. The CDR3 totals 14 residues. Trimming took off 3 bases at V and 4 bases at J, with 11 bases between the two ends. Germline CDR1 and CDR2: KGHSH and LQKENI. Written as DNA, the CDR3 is TGTGCCAGCTCACCCTCTCCGGGTCCAGATACGCAGTATTTT. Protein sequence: CASSPSPGPDTQYF.

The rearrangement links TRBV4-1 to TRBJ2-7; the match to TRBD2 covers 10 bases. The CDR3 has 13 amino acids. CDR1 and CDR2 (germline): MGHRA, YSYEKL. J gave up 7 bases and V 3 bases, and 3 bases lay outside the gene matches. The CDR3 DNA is TGCGCCAGCAGCCAGGGACTAGCGAGAGAGCAGTACTTC. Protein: CASSQGLAREQYF.

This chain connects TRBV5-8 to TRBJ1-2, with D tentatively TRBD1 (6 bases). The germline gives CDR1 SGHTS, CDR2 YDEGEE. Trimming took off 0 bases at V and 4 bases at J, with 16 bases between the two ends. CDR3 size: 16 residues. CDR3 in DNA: TGTGCCAGCAGCTTGGCCCCGGACAGTACGCTCTATGGCTACACCTTC. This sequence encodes CASSLAPDSTLYGYTF.

This chain's CDR3 is CASSIPRDRARYNEQFF. CDR3 DNA: TGTGCCAGTAGTATACCCCGGGACAGGGCTAGGTACAATGAGCAGTTCTTC. V gene TRBV19 combines with J gene TRBJ2-1; 9 bases align to TRBD1. The V gene end was trimmed by 2 bases and the J gene end by 4 bases; junction bases not matched to a gene: 9. The CDR3 consists of 17 residues. Germline CDR1 reads LNHDA; CDR2 reads SQIVND (reference sequence).

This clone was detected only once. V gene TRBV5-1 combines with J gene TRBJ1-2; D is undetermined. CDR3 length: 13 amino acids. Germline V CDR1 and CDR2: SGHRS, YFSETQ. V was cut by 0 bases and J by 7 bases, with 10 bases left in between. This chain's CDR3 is CASSLDLNSGYTF. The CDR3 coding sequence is TGCGCCAGCAGCTTGGACCTAAATAGTGGCTACACCTTC.

CDR3 nucleotides: TGTGCCAGTAGTAAACGAACAGACGCAGGCGAGCAGTACTTC. Its protein product is CASSKRTDAGEQYF. The chain is built from TRBV19 and TRBJ2-7; unclear D gene. This CDR3 region has 14 residues. Germline loops: CDR1 LNHDA, CDR2 SQIVND (reference sequence). V shed 4 bases and J shed 6 bases, with 16 bases lying between them.

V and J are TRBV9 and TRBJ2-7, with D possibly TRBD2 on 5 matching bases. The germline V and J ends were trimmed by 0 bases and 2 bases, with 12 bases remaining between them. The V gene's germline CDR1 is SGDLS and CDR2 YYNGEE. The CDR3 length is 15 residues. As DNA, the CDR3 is TGTGCCAGCAGCGTAGAGGAGGAGATTACCTACGAGCAGTACTTC. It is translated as CASSVEEEITYEQYF.

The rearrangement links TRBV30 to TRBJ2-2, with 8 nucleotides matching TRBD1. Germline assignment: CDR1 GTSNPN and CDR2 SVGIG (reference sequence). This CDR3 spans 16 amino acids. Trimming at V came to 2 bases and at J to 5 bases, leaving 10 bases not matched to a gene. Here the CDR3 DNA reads TGTGCCTGGAGTCCACAGGGGGGCGCGGTTACCGGGGAGCTGTTTTTT. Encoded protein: CAWSPQGGAVTGELFF.

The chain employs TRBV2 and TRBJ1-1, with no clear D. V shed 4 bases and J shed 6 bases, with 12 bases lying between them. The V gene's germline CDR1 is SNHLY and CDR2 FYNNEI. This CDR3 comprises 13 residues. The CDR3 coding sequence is TGTGCCAGCAGTGCTTCTTGGGAGGCTGAAGCTTTCTTT. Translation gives CASSASWEAEAFF.

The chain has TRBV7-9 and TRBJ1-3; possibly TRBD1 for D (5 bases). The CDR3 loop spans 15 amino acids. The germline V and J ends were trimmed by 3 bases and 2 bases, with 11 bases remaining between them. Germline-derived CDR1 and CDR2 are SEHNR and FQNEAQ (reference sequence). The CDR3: CASSLAGRAGNTIYF. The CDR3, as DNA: TGTGCCAGCAGCTTGGCAGGGAGGGCTGGAAACACCATATATTTT.

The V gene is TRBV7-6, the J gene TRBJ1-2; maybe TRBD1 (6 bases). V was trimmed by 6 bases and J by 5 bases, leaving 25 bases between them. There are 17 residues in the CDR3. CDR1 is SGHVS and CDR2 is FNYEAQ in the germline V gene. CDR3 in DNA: TGTGCCAGCAGAAGAGGGACAATAGGTACCCGACTTTATGGCTACACCTTC. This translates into CASRRGTIGTRLYGYTF.

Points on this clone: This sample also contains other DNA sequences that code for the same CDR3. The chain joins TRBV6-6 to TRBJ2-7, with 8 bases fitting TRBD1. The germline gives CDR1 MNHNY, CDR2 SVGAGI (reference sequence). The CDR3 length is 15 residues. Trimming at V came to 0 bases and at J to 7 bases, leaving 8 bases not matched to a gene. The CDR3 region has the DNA TGTGCCAGCAGTTACTCTCGCGGGACAGGATATGAGCAGTACTTC. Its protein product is CASSYSRGTGYEQYF.

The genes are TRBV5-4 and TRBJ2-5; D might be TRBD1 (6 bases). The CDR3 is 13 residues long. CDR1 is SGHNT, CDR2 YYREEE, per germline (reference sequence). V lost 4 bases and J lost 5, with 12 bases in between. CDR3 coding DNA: TGTGCCAGCAGCCGGGACACCATGGAGACCCAGTACTTC. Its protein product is CASSRDTMETQYF. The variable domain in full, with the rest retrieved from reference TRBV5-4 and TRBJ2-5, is ETGVTQSPTHLIKTRGQQVTLRCSSQSGHNTVSWYQQALGQGPQFIFQYYREEENGRGNFPPRFSGLQFPNYSSELNVNALELDDSALYLCASSRDTMETQYFGPGTRLLVL.

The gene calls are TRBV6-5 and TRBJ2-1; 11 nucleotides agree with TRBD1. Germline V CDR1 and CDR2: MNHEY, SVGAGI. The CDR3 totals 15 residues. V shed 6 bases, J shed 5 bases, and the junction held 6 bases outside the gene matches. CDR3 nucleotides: TGTGCCAGCAGAGCCGGGACAGGGGGGAACAATGAGCAGTTCTTC. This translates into CASRAGTGGNNEQFF.

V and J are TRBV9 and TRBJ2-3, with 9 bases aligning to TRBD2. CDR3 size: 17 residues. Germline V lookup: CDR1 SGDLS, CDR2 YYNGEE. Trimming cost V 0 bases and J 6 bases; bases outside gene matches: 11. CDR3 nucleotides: TGTGCCAGCAGCGTAGGGGTGGGAGCGGGGGGCGCGGATACGCAGTATTTT. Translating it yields CASSVGVGAGGADTQYF.

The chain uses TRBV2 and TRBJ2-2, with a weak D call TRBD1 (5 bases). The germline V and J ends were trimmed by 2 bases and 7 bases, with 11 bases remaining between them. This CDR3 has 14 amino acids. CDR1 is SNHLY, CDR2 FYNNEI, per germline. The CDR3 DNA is TGTGCCAGCAGTGAAATCAGGGTCCGCGGGGAGCTGTTTTTT. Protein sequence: CASSEIRVRGELFF.

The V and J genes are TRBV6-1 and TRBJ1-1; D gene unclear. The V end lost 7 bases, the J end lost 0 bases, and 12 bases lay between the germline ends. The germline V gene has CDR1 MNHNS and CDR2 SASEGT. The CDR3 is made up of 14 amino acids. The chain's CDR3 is CASMSEQMNTEAFF. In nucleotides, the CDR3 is TGTGCCAGCATGTCAGAACAAATGAACACTGAAGCTTTCTTT.

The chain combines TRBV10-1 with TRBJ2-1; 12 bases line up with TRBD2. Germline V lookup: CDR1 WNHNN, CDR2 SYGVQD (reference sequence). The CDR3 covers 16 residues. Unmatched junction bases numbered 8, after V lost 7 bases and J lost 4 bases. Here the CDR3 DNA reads TGCGCCAGCACCCGACTAGCGGGAGTTCGTTACAATGAGCAGTTCTTC. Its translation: CASTRLAGVRYNEQFF.